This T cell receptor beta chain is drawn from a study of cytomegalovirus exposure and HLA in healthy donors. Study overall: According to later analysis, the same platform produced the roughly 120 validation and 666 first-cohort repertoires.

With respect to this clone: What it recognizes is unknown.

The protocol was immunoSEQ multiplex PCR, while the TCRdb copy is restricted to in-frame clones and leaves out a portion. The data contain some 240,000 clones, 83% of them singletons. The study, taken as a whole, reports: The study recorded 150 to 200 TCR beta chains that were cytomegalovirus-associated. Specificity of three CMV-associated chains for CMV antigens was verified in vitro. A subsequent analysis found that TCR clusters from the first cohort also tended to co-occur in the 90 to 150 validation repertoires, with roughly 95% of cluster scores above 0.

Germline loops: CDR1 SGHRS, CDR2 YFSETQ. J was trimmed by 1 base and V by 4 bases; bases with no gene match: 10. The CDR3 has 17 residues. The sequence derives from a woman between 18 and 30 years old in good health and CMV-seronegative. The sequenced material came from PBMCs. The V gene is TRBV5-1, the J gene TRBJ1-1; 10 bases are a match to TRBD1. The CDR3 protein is CASSKLGGQGGNTEAFF. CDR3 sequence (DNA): TGCGCCAGCAGCAAACTGGGAGGACAGGGGGGGAACACTGAAGCTTTCTTT.